Listed here are 3 T cell receptor beta chains from one sample, sequenced in a study of OX40 agonist ivuxolimab in advanced cancers. TCRdb's table, derived via immunoSEQ multiplex PCR, lists solely in-frame clones and lacks some. The table shows over 150,000 clones, with approximately 94% occurring only once. This specimen consisted of CD4+ or CD8+ T cells sorted from blood, obtained in a trial of the OX40 agonist ivuxolimab. Source of these receptors: an adult with an advanced solid tumor such as melanoma, head and neck, liver or kidney cancer.

The rearrangement links TRBV5-4 to TRBJ2-7; 7 bases match TRBD1. CDR1 SGHNT and CDR2 YYREEE come from the germline V gene (reference sequence). The CDR3 has 14 amino acids. Trimming removed 3 bases from V and 0 bases from J; junction bases left unmatched: 3. The CDR3 bases are TGTGCCAGCAGCTCCACAGGGGCCTCCTACGAGCAGTACTTC. Its protein is CASSSTGASYEQYF.

The gene calls are TRBV5-1 and TRBJ2-1, with D unclear. This CDR3 has 15 amino acids. V dropped 0 bases and J dropped 4 bases, with 11 bases sitting between them. Germline CDR1 and CDR2: SGHRS and YFSETQ. CDR3 residues: CASSLAATVYNEQFF. The CDR3 DNA follows: TGCGCCAGCAGCTTGGCCGCGACCGTGTACAATGAGCAGTTCTTC.

The chain carries TRBV27 and TRBJ1-2, with a possible D match to TRBD1 (5 bases). Germline V gene data show CDR1 as MNHEY and CDR2 as SMNVEV (reference sequence). The CDR3 is 15 amino acids. The V and J ends lost 7 bases and 2 bases respectively, with 17 bases between them. CDR3 DNA sequence: TGTGCCAGCACCTCAAGGGACCGCGGAAACTATGGCTACACCTTC. Protein: CASTSRDRGNYGYTF.